The 11 T cell receptor beta chains below come from one sample, sequenced in a study of blood T cell repertoires in COVID-19. TCRdb keeps only in-frame clones here, not all; method: immunoSEQ multiplex PCR. The sample consists of nearly 350,000 clones, around 88% of them appearing once. Sequenced: peripheral blood. Every receptor here comes from a man in his thirties or forties with active or convalescent COVID-19.

V usage is TRBV27 and J usage is TRBJ2-1, with a tentative D call TRBD1 (5 bases). Germline V gives CDR1 MNHEY, CDR2 SMNVEV (reference sequence). Trimming removed 7 bases at V and 0 bases at J, with 16 bases between. This CDR3 region has 16 residues. CDR3 in amino acids: CASTPRRQSSYNEQFF. Here the CDR3 DNA reads TGTGCCAGCACCCCTAGACGACAGAGCTCCTACAATGAGCAGTTCTTC.

The chain joins TRBV3-1 (or the pseudogene TRBV3-2) to TRBJ2-5; TRBD1 matches at 10 bases. This CDR3 comprises 16 residues. Germline CDR1 reads LGHDT; CDR2 reads YNNKEL (reference sequence). The V gene end was trimmed by 3 bases and the J gene end by 4 bases; junction bases not matched to a gene: 8. DNA for the CDR3: TGTGCCAGCAGCCACAACCCGGGACAGGGGTCAGAGACCCAGTACTTC. This translates into CASSHNPGQGSETQYF.

This clone was recorded a few times. The chain uses TRBV30 and TRBJ1-5; no definite D call. Germline values: CDR1 GTSNPN, CDR2 SVGIG (reference sequence). The CDR3 contains 13 residues. The V end was cut by 8 bases, the J end by 0 bases, with 11 bases between. This chain's CDR3 is CALGRDSNQPQHF. The CDR3 nucleotides read TGTGCCCTTGGGCGGGATAGCAATCAGCCCCAGCATTTT.

This sequence joins TRBV29-1 and TRBJ2-1, with 7 bases lining up with TRBD2. There are 15 residues in the CDR3. V shed 3 bases and J 2 bases; nucleotides not matched to a gene: 7. Germline V CDR1 and CDR2: SQVTM, ANQGSEA. CDR3 residues: CSVDWGGSPYNEQFF. CDR3 bases: TGCAGCGTTGATTGGGGGGGAAGCCCCTACAATGAGCAGTTCTTC.

Points on this clone: The identical CDR3 is also encoded by other nucleotide sequences in the sample. The chain is built from TRBV7-2 and TRBJ1-1, with TRBD1 as a possible D gene (6 bases). Deletions cut 4 bases from V and 1 base from J, with 7 bases between. Germline V gene data show CDR1 as SGHTA and CDR2 as FQGNSA. This CDR3 is built from 13 residues. The CDR3 loop is CASSSQGNTEAFF. DNA for the CDR3: TGTGCCAGCAGCTCACAGGGGAACACTGAAGCTTTCTTT. Drawing the rest from reference TRBV7-2 and TRBJ1-1, the complete variable domain is GAGVSQSPSNKVTEKGKDVELRCDPISGHTALYWYRQSLGQGLEFLIYFQGNSAPDKSGLPSDRFSAERTGGSVSTLTIQRTQQEDSAVYLCASSSQGNTEAFFGQGTRLTVV.

The J gene is TRBJ2-1, the V gene TRBV5-1; TRBD2 agrees at 9 bases. Per the germline V gene, CDR1 is SGHRS and CDR2 is YFSETQ. This CDR3 has 12 amino acids. Trimming cost V 4 bases and J 15 bases; bases outside gene matches: 8. CDR3 DNA: TGCGCCAGCAGCCCCCTAGCGGGGCGAGGGTTCTTC. Amino acids: CASSPLAGRGFF. Full variable domain (rest looked up from reference TRBV5-1 and TRBJ2-1): KAGVTQTPRYLIKTRGQQVTLSCSPISGHRSVSWYQQTPGQGLQFLFEYFSETQRNKGNFPGRFSGRQFSNSRSEMNVSTLELGDSALYLCASSPLAGRGFFGPGTRLTVL.

The chain couples TRBV20-1 to TRBJ2-1, with a tentative D call TRBD2 (5 bases). Germline-derived CDR1 and CDR2 are DFQATT and SNEGSKA (reference sequence). Trimming pared 3 bases from V and 1 base from J, leaving 13 bases between. The CDR3 runs 15 residues. Here the CDR3 DNA reads TGCAGTGCTAGTTCCCCATCGGGGTCCTACAATGAGCAGTTCTTC. Translating gives CSASSPSGSYNEQFF.

With respect to this clone: Other nucleotide sequences in the sample specify the same CDR3. The V and J genes are TRBV20-1 and TRBJ2-5; D not certain. Trimming pared 6 bases from V and 4 bases from J, leaving 9 bases between. In germline, CDR1 is DFQATT, CDR2 SNEGSKA (reference sequence). The CDR3 loop spans 11 amino acids. The CDR3 protein is CSARRGETQYF. CDR3 sequence (DNA): TGCAGTGCGAGGAGAGGAGAGACCCAGTACTTC.

This clone has just one count. The chain has TRBV19 and TRBJ2-3; D call uncertain. Trimming took 6 bases from V and 4 from J, leaving 5 bases between them. This CDR3 is built from 11 residues. Germline-derived CDR1 and CDR2 are LNHDA and SQIVND (reference sequence). As DNA, the CDR3 is TGTGCCAGTAGATCCGCAGATACGCAGTATTTT. This encodes CASRSADTQYF.

The V gene is TRBV24-1, the J gene TRBJ1-5, with D perhaps TRBD1 (6 bases). CDR1 is KGHDR and CDR2 is SFDVKD in the germline V gene. The CDR3 covers 14 residues. The V end was cut by 9 bases, the J end by 2 bases, with 13 bases between. The CDR3 DNA reads TGTGCCACCGGGGAAACAGGGCGCAATCAGCCCCAGCATTTT. It encodes CATGETGRNQPQHF.

V is TRBV28 and J is TRBJ1-6; D is perhaps TRBD1 (6 bases). CDR3 length: 14 residues. Trimming stripped 10 bases from V and 9 bases from J, with 19 bases between. Germline V gene sequence: CDR1 MDHEN, CDR2 SYDVKM. This CDR3 reads CATRTGTLSSPLHF. The CDR3 coding sequence is TGTGCCACCCGAACCGGGACACTCAGTTCACCCCTCCACTTT.